Shown below are 32 T cell receptor beta chains from a single sample sequenced in a study of T cell changes during pregnancy in multiple sclerosis. TCRdb's copy holds only in-frame clones and misses some; the assay was immunoSEQ multiplex PCR. The sample includes around 60,000 clones, 90% to 95% seen only once; the top ten take 0.36%. The sequences come from CD4+ T cells from peripheral blood mononuclear cells, collected before pregnancy. All receptors come from a female donor with multiple sclerosis, enrolled in a pregnancy study.

The J gene is TRBJ2-3, the V gene TRBV29-1; TRBD2 matches 13 bases. V was clipped by 7 bases and J by 7 bases; unmatched bases: 11. Looked up from germline, CDR1 is SQVTM and CDR2 is ANQGSEA. This CDR3 comprises 15 residues. CDR3: CSAIGTSGIVNTQYF. The CDR3 DNA reads as TGCAGCGCGATCGGGACTAGCGGGATAGTAAATACGCAGTATTTT.

V gene TRBV7-9 combines with J gene TRBJ1-3, with TRBD1 identical over 10 bases. Germline V gives CDR1 SEHNR, CDR2 FQNEAQ (reference sequence). The CDR3 spans 16 residues. V shed 3 bases, J shed 2 bases, and the junction held 4 bases outside the gene matches. The CDR3 bases are TGTGCCAGCAGCTTTTGGGACAGGGGAACTGGAAACACCATATATTTT. Translation gives CASSFWDRGTGNTIYF.

This chain uses TRBV19 with TRBJ2-7; a weak D match, TRBD2 (6 bases). The CDR3 extends over 14 amino acids. V was cut by 6 bases and J by 0 bases, with 12 bases left in between. The V gene's germline CDR1 is LNHDA and CDR2 SQIVND (reference sequence). The CDR3 here is CASRRDLSSYEQYF. The CDR3 DNA follows: TGTGCCAGTAGACGGGACTTGAGCTCCTACGAGCAGTACTTC.

This chain connects TRBV18 to TRBJ1-2; D might be TRBD1 (6 bases). The CDR3 runs 19 residues. Germline V lookup: CDR1 KGHSH, CDR2 LQKENI. Between the trimmed V and J ends, which lost 2 bases and 3 bases, there was a span of 25 bases. The CDR3 region is CASSPKARQETRSDYGYTF. CDR3 coding DNA: TGTGCCAGCTCACCAAAGGCGAGACAGGAGACTCGGAGCGACTATGGCTACACCTTC.

Here the CDR3 DNA reads TGTGCCAGCAGCCCTCCTGGACTAGCTGCCGAGCAGTACTTC. Translation gives CASSPPGLAAEQYF. The chain carries TRBV7-9 and TRBJ2-5, with 8 bases identical to TRBD2. With the DNA end fitting TRBJ2-7 better, the J assignment may be wrong. The germline CDR1 and CDR2 sequences are SEHNR and FQNEAQ (reference sequence). The CDR3 spans 14 residues.

This clone has a single count. The chain is built from TRBV4-3 and TRBJ1-1, with D perhaps matching TRBD1 (5 bases). The CDR3 consists of 13 residues. V gave up 1 base and J gave up 7 bases, with 10 bases separating them. In germline, CDR1 is LGHNA, CDR2 YSLEER. CDR3 sequence reads: CASSQAGRGEAFF. In nucleotides, the CDR3 is TGCGCCAGCAGCCAAGCGGGGAGGGGTGAAGCTTTCTTT.

V usage is TRBV7-3 and J usage is TRBJ2-5; 12 bases line up with TRBD2. This CDR3 region has 17 residues. Looked up from germline, CDR1 is SGHTA and CDR2 is FQGTGA. J was trimmed by 5 bases and V by 5 bases; bases with no gene match: 12. The DNA for the CDR3 is TGTGCCAGCAGCCCATCTAAGACTAGCGGGAGATGGGAGACCCAGTACTTC. It codes for CASSPSKTSGRWETQYF.

This chain connects TRBV4-2 to TRBJ1-5; D is uncertain. Germline CDR1 is LGHNA and CDR2 is YNFKEQ. Trimming left V 0 bases short and J 7 bases short, with 10 bases between. This CDR3 contains 14 residues. CDR3 sequence reads: CASSQEAAEQPQHF. The CDR3, as DNA: TGTGCCAGCAGCCAAGAGGCGGCGGAACAGCCCCAGCATTTT.

The V gene is TRBV5-6, the J gene TRBJ2-6; 7 bases are a match to TRBD2. The CDR3 is made up of 17 amino acids. Germline V CDR1 and CDR2: SGHDT, YYEEEE. J gave up 0 bases and V 4 bases, and 7 bases lay outside the gene matches. The CDR3 loop reads CASSLLAKVSGANVLTF. The CDR3 bases are TGTGCCAGCAGCCTACTAGCGAAAGTCTCTGGGGCCAACGTCCTGACTTTC.

The chain couples TRBV27 to TRBJ2-1; TRBD2 might be the D (6 bases). The CDR3 spans 16 residues. The V gene lost 7 bases and the J gene lost 2 bases, with 18 bases spanning the gap. The V gene's germline CDR1 is MNHEY and CDR2 SMNVEV (reference sequence). CDR3 nucleotides: TGTGCCAGCACCCCCCTAGGCAGCGGGCCCTACAATGAGCAGTTCTTC. The encoded protein is CASTPLGSGPYNEQFF.

The chain recombines TRBV4-3 with TRBJ2-5; the match to TRBD2 covers 10 bases. Germline CDR1 is LGHNA and CDR2 is YSLEER. V lost 1 base to trimming and J lost 3 bases; unmatched junction nucleotides: 8. The length of the CDR3 is 17 residues. CDR3 bases: TGCGCCAGCAGCCAAGGTCCGGCCCTAGCGGGAGAAGAGACCCAGTACTTC. Residues: CASSQGPALAGEETQYF.

This chain joins TRBV11-3 and TRBJ2-1, with TRBD2 matching over 9 bases. After removal of 5 bases from V and 7 bases from J, the junction contained 6 bases not matched to a gene. Germline loops: CDR1 SGHNT, CDR2 YENEEA. The CDR3 runs to 14 residues. The CDR3 DNA reads TGTGCCAGCAGCCGCCGTGCGGGAGGGAATGAGCAGTTCTTC. This sequence encodes CASSRRAGGNEQFF.

The rearrangement links TRBV19 to TRBJ2-4, with D unclear. This CDR3 comprises 14 residues. CDR1 and CDR2 from the germline V gene are LNHDA and SQIVND (reference sequence). Trimming removed 6 bases at V and 0 bases at J, with 9 bases between. CDR3 sequence: CASSDRGAKNIQYF. CDR3 sequence (DNA): TGTGCCAGTAGCGATAGAGGAGCCAAAAACATTCAGTACTTC. Supplemented by reference TRBV19 and TRBJ2-4, the full variable domain reads DGGITQSPKYLFRKEGQNVTLSCEQNLNHDAMYWYRQDPGQGLRLIYYSQIVNDFQKGDIAEGYSVSREKKESFPLTVTSAQKNPTAFYLCASSDRGAKNIQYFGAGTRLSVL.

The CDR3 bases are TGTGCCAGCAGCCAAGATGCTGGCAGACAAGAGACCCAGTACTTC. The encoded protein is CASSQDAGRQETQYF. The chain recombines TRBV4-2 with TRBJ2-5; D is uncertain. The CDR3 spans 15 residues. Germline CDR1 reads LGHNA; CDR2 reads YNFKEQ. V was shortened by 0 bases and J by 2 bases, with 10 bases between the two germline ends.

The chain combines TRBV5-1 with TRBJ2-5; a possible D gene is TRBD1 (6 bases). V lost 0 bases and J 4 bases, leaving 10 bases between the germline ends. Germline loops: CDR1 SGHRS, CDR2 YFSETQ. The CDR3 runs 14 residues. The CDR3, as DNA: TGCGCCAGCAGCTTGGCGCAGGGGCGAGAGACCCAGTACTTC. Translation gives CASSLAQGRETQYF.

This chain uses TRBV30 with TRBJ2-7; tentatively, D is TRBD1 (6 bases). The CDR3 totals 14 residues. V lost 2 bases and J 2 bases, leaving 13 bases between the germline ends. Germline CDR1 and CDR2: GTSNPN and SVGIG (reference sequence). CDR3 residues: CAWSLTTGAYEQYF. In nucleotides, the CDR3 is TGTGCCTGGAGTCTCACGACAGGAGCCTACGAGCAGTACTTC.

The chain combines TRBV28 with TRBJ1-2; D may be TRBD1 (5 bases). This CDR3 has 13 amino acids. CDR1 and CDR2 from the germline V gene are MDHEN and SYDVKM. V lost 7 bases and J lost 7, with 16 bases in between. This CDR3 reads CASTPMGPRGYTF. The CDR3 DNA reads TGTGCCAGCACTCCCATGGGGCCGCGTGGCTACACCTTC.

The CDR3 DNA reads TGTGCCAGCAGTTTATCAGTTAAGGCGGGTCCGCGAGGACATGAGCAGTTCTTC. Translating gives CASSLSVKAGPRGHEQFF. The chain joins TRBV28 to TRBJ2-1; perhaps TRBD2 as D (5 bases). Looked up from germline, CDR1 is MDHEN and CDR2 is SYDVKM. This CDR3 spans 18 amino acids. Trimming took 1 base from V and 8 from J, leaving 24 bases between them.

With respect to this clone: A junction boundary mismatches the germline segment, possibly from a read error. The J gene is TRBJ2-2, the V gene TRBV7-7; 7 nucleotides line up with TRBD1. The CDR3 consists of 16 residues. CDR1 and CDR2 from the germline V gene are SSHAT and FNYEAQ (reference sequence). This CDR3 is CASSFQTGPNTGELFF. The CDR3, as DNA: TGTGCTAGCAGCTTCCAGACAGGGCCGAACACCGGGGAGCTGTTTTTT.

This clone was picked up a small number of times. The chain uses TRBV11-3 and TRBJ2-5; 15 bases are a match to TRBD2. V lost 1 base and J lost 8; bases outside the gene matches: 5. The CDR3 length is 16 residues. Germline V CDR1 and CDR2: SGHNT, YENEEA. CDR3 DNA sequence: TGTGCCAGCAGCTTAGGGGGGACTAGCGGGAGGCCCACCCAGTACTTC. Translation gives CASSLGGTSGRPTQYF. The full variable domain, in which reference TRBV11-3 and TRBJ2-5 provide the parts outside the CDR3, is EAGVVQSPRYKIIEKKQPVAFWCNPISGHNTLYWYLQNLGQGPELLIRYENEEAVDDSQLPKDRFSAERLKGVDSTLKIQPAELGDSAVYLCASSLGGTSGRPTQYFGPGTRLLVL.

This chain joins TRBV7-9 and TRBJ2-3; no reliable D call. Germline CDR1 is SEHNR and CDR2 is FQNEAQ (reference sequence). The CDR3 has 13 amino acids. V was cut by 1 base and J by 3 bases, with 5 bases left in between. CDR3 bases: TGTGCCAGCAGCTTAGTCAGAACAGATACGCAGTATTTT. It yields the protein CASSLVRTDTQYF.

This chain links TRBV7-3 with TRBJ2-1, with TRBD2 identical over 7 bases. The CDR3 spans 15 residues. The J segment lost 6 bases and the V segment lost 5 bases, leaving 10 bases of the junction unmatched. CDR1 is SGHTA and CDR2 is FQGTGA in the germline V gene. CDR3 bases: TGTGCCAGCAGCAGGGCTTTAGCGGGCACCAATGAGCAGTTCTTC. Translation gives CASSRALAGTNEQFF.

This clone was picked up one time. V and J are TRBV28 and TRBJ2-3, with 9 bases fitting TRBD1. J was trimmed by 2 bases and V by 2 bases; bases with no gene match: 11. Germline values: CDR1 MDHEN, CDR2 SYDVKM. The CDR3 covers 18 residues. The CDR3: CASSLGGQGMRNTDTQYF. In DNA, the CDR3 is TGTGCCAGCAGTTTAGGGGGACAGGGAATGCGAAACACAGATACGCAGTATTTT.

This clone was detected once. The rearrangement links TRBV7-3 to TRBJ2-7, with TRBD1 matching over 9 bases. The V and J ends lost 2 bases and 7 bases, in that order; junction bases with no gene match: 3. The CDR3 runs to 13 residues. Per germline, CDR1 SGHTA and CDR2 FQGTGA. Here the CDR3 reads CASSLLTGGEQYF. Here the CDR3 DNA reads TGTGCCAGCAGCTTATTGACAGGGGGAGAGCAGTACTTC. Drawing the rest from reference TRBV7-3 and TRBJ2-7, the complete variable domain is GAGVSQTPSNKVTEKGKYVELRCDPISGHTALYWYRQSLGQGPEFLIYFQGTGAADDSGLPNDRFFAVRPEGSVSTLKIQRTERGDSAVYLCASSLLTGGEQYFGPGTRLTVT.

The J gene is TRBJ2-7, the V gene TRBV11-2; possibly TRBD1 for D (8 bases). CDR3 length: 15 residues. Between the trimmed V and J ends, which lost 4 bases and 3 bases, there was a span of 16 bases. The germline V gene encodes CDR1 SGHAT and CDR2 FQNNGV. Here the CDR3 DNA reads TGTGCCAGCAGCTCCGGGGGGACAGGAAACTACGAGCAGTACTTC. Protein: CASSSGGTGNYEQYF.

This chain connects TRBV14 to TRBJ1-6; D not certain. The germline CDR1 and CDR2 sequences are SGHDN and FVKESK. V lost 0 bases and J 8 bases, leaving 11 bases between the germline ends. The CDR3 totals 15 residues. The CDR3 region has the DNA TGTGCCAGCAGCCAAGATCCTCACAGATATTCACCCCTCCACTTT. Translation: CASSQDPHRYSPLHF.

This clone appeared a single time. The genes are TRBV25-1 and TRBJ2-5, with D possibly TRBD2 on 5 matching bases. This CDR3 spans 12 amino acids. The V gene lost 8 bases and the J gene lost 8 bases, with 15 bases spanning the gap. Per germline, CDR1 MGHDK and CDR2 SYGVNS. The CDR3: CASRRGLGTQYF. Here the CDR3 DNA reads TGTGCCAGCCGTCGAGGGTTGGGTACCCAGTACTTC.

Remarks on this clone: At one end, the junction sequence differs from germline, possibly due to a read error. The chain carries TRBV29-1 and TRBJ2-1; TRBD2 matches at 11 bases. Germline V gives CDR1 SQVTM, CDR2 ANQGSEA. This CDR3 region has 15 residues. The CDR3 spells CSVEGTSGPYNEQFF. The DNA for the CDR3 is TGCAGCGTGGAAGGGACTAGCGGACCCTACAATGAGCAGTTCTTC.

V and J are TRBV4-1 and TRBJ1-1; TRBD1 is a possible D gene (6 bases). This CDR3 comprises 15 residues. V gave up 4 bases and J gave up 5 bases, with 17 bases separating them. Germline CDR1 MGHRA, CDR2 YSYEKL. The CDR3 sequence is CASSPQRGGRTEAFF. Here the CDR3 DNA reads TGCGCCAGCAGCCCCCAGAGGGGGGGTAGGACTGAAGCTTTCTTT.

V gene TRBV7-2 combines with J gene TRBJ2-7; 8 positions agree with TRBD2. The CDR3 spans 15 residues. CDR1 and CDR2 (germline): SGHTA, FQGNSA. V shed 6 bases and J 3 bases; nucleotides not matched to a gene: 10. CDR3 in amino acids: CASSIEVAGHYEQYF. CDR3 in DNA: TGTGCCAGCAGTATTGAGGTAGCGGGACACTACGAGCAGTACTTC.

This clone has only one observation. This chain connects TRBV7-2 to TRBJ1-1; D is possibly TRBD1 (6 bases). Trimming took off 4 bases at V and 4 bases at J, with 16 bases between the two ends. The germline V gene has CDR1 SGHTA and CDR2 FQGNSA. This CDR3 is 15 amino acids long. In DNA, the CDR3 is TGTGCCAGCAGCTCTCAACAGGGTAGGAGCACTGAAGCTTTCTTT. It codes for CASSSQQGRSTEAFF.

The chain recombines TRBV9 with TRBJ2-1; the match to TRBD1 covers 9 bases. The V gene end was trimmed by 0 bases and the J gene end by 0 bases; junction bases not matched to a gene: 1. The CDR3 runs to 16 residues. Germline values: CDR1 SGDLS, CDR2 YYNGEE. In nucleotides, the CDR3 is TGTGCCAGCAGCGTAGGACAGGGGGGCTCCTACAATGAGCAGTTCTTC. It translates to CASSVGQGGSYNEQFF.